The 28 T cell receptor beta chains given below trace back to one sample, sequenced in a study of beta chain features in type 1 diabetes. All of the isolated RNA was reverse transcribed, so expressed TCRB transcripts were sequenced. Clones were read by immunoSEQ multiplex PCR, and TCRdb kept only the in-frame ones, dropping some. This sample carries about 170,000 clones, around 7.9% of them seen once, and the ten largest clones take 0.5%. The antigens for these receptors are not known. Regarding the study as a whole: A moderate, significant TCRB CDR3 shortening appeared in type 1 diabetes across four CD4+ subsets.

Sequenced material: central memory CD4+ T cells from blood. These receptors all stem from a man younger than 35 with type 1 diabetes.

The J gene is TRBJ2-5, the V gene TRBV5-4, with D tentatively TRBD2 (6 bases). The germline V gene encodes CDR1 SGHNT and CDR2 YYREEE (reference sequence). Trimming shortened V by 7 bases and J by 5 bases, and 15 bases separated the two germline ends. The CDR3 totals 13 residues. The CDR3 DNA is TGTGCCAGCCTCAGGGATGGAGGGGAGACCCAGTACTTC. Its protein product is CASLRDGGETQYF.

The CDR3, as DNA: TGTGCCAGTAGTGTAAGACTCGACAGGGGCTATGGCTACACCTTC. This sequence encodes CASSVRLDRGYGYTF. This chain links TRBV19 with TRBJ1-2; TRBD1 matches at 8 bases. This CDR3 has 15 residues. J gave up 4 bases and V 5 bases, and 9 bases lay outside the gene matches. CDR1 and CDR2 from the germline V gene are LNHDA and SQIVND (reference sequence).

The V gene is TRBV28, the J gene TRBJ2-7, with a possible D match to TRBD2 (6 bases). V dropped 8 bases and J dropped 7 bases, with 12 bases sitting between them. The CDR3 is 11 amino acids. The germline CDR1 and CDR2 sequences are MDHEN and SYDVKM. This CDR3 is CASSGVREQYF. The CDR3 bases are TGTGCCAGCTCGGGAGTACGTGAGCAGTACTTC.

Only a few counts were recorded for this clone. V gene TRBV2 combines with J gene TRBJ2-5, with a tentative D call TRBD2 (5 bases). The CDR3 covers 13 residues. The ends were cut back, 11 bases at V and 2 bases at J, with 15 bases in the middle. Germline lookup yields CDR1 SNHLY and CDR2 FYNNEI. The CDR3 sequence is CAGGEGRQETQYF. The CDR3 bases are TGTGCCGGAGGAGAAGGACGGCAAGAGACCCAGTACTTC. Supplemented by reference TRBV2 and TRBJ2-5, the full variable domain reads EPEVTQTPSHQVTQMGQEVILRCVPISNHLYFYWYRQILGQKVEFLVSFYNNEISEKSEIFDDQFSVERPDGSNFTLKIRSTKLEDSAMYFCAGGEGRQETQYFGPGTRLLVL.

This chain uses TRBV7-2 with TRBJ2-7; tentative D call: TRBD2 (5 bases). CDR1 SGHTA and CDR2 FQGNSA come from the germline V gene. The CDR3 extends over 14 amino acids. V lost 2 bases to trimming and J lost 5 bases, with 13 bases between them. CDR3 residues: CASSLSGIGNEQYF. CDR3 nucleotide sequence: TGTGCCAGCAGCTTATCGGGAATTGGGAACGAGCAGTACTTC.

This clone was observed a handful of times. This specimen includes other DNA sequences encoding the same CDR3. The genes are TRBV7-2 and TRBJ1-2, with D perhaps matching TRBD1 (5 bases). Trimming took off 3 bases at V and 2 bases at J, with 7 bases between the two ends. Germline CDR1 reads SGHTA; CDR2 reads FQGNSA. CDR3 length: 13 residues. Written as DNA, the CDR3 is TGTGCCAGCAGCTTGGACACCAACTATGGCTACACCTTC. Translated: CASSLDTNYGYTF. The variable domain in full, completed from reference TRBV7-2 and TRBJ1-2, reads GAGVSQSPSNKVTEKGKDVELRCDPISGHTALYWYRQSLGQGLEFLIYFQGNSAPDKSGLPSDRFSAERTGGSVSTLTIQRTQQEDSAVYLCASSLDTNYGYTFGSGTRLTVV.

This clone turned up a few times. The chain employs TRBV19 and TRBJ2-4, with D tentatively TRBD2 (6 bases). Germline values: CDR1 LNHDA, CDR2 SQIVND (reference sequence). The CDR3 is 14 residues long. V was trimmed by 9 bases and J by 0 bases, leaving 12 bases between them. This chain's CDR3 is CASRETLAKNIQYF. Here the CDR3 DNA reads TGTGCCAGCCGGGAGACTCTAGCCAAAAACATTCAGTACTTC.

The table lists this clone with many counts. J is TRBJ1-2 and V is TRBV5-6, with D hard to call. Trimming stripped 0 bases from V and 7 bases from J, with 10 bases between. CDR3 length: 13 residues. The V gene's germline CDR1 is SGHDT and CDR2 YYEEEE. This chain's CDR3 is CASSLGRRSGYTF. CDR3 nucleotide sequence: TGTGCCAGCAGCTTGGGGCGTAGGAGTGGCTACACCTTC.

This chain connects TRBV7-8 to TRBJ1-1, with 8 bases fitting TRBD1. CDR1 is SGHVS, CDR2 FQNEAQ, per germline. Trimming took 4 bases from V and 6 from J; bases not matched to a gene: 7. The CDR3 consists of 14 residues. The CDR3 DNA reads as TGTGCCAGCAGCTCTGAGCAGGGGGCCTCTGAAGCTTTCTTT. Encoded protein: CASSSEQGASEAFF.

The chain joins TRBV28 to TRBJ2-1, with TRBD2 identical over 14 bases. The CDR3 covers 15 residues. Germline V CDR1 and CDR2: MDHEN, SYDVKM. With V trimmed by 5 bases and J by 9 bases, 6 bases remained unmatched. Written as DNA, the CDR3 is TGTGCCAGCAGTCCCGGGACTAGCGGGAGCGGTGAGCAGTTCTTC. Protein product: CASSPGTSGSGEQFF.

This chain links TRBV7-8 with TRBJ2-3; 8 bases align to TRBD1. Germline loops: CDR1 SGHVS, CDR2 FQNEAQ. The CDR3 runs 16 residues. Trimming took 6 bases from V and 5 from J; bases not matched to a gene: 13. CDR3 coding DNA: TGTGCCAGCAGATTCGCAGGGGGCGCATCTGGAGATACGCAGTATTTT. Translated, it gives CASRFAGGASGDTQYF.

As to this clone: Other DNA sequences of this sample code for an identical CDR3. The chain links TRBV19 to TRBJ2-5; 8 nucleotides match TRBD1. This CDR3 comprises 13 residues. V lost 5 bases to trimming and J lost 2 bases; unmatched junction nucleotides: 1. Germline V gene lookup returns CDR1 LNHDA and CDR2 SQIVND (reference sequence). CDR3: CASSGQGQETQYF. CDR3 nucleotide sequence: TGTGCCAGTAGTGGACAGGGACAAGAGACCCAGTACTTC.

The chain uses TRBV30 and TRBJ2-5; tentatively, D is TRBD2 (6 bases). The CDR3 runs to 15 residues. Trimming removed 1 base at V and 0 bases at J, with 12 bases between. Germline CDR1 and CDR2: GTSNPN and SVGIG (reference sequence). CDR3 DNA sequence: TGTGCCTGGAGTGGGGGGAGGAGCGACCAAGAGACCCAGTACTTC. Translation: CAWSGGRSDQETQYF.

The chain has TRBV6-6 and TRBJ2-1; no clear D gene. Germline lookup yields CDR1 MNHNY and CDR2 SVGAGI (reference sequence). V lost 3 bases and J 8 bases, leaving 14 bases between the germline ends. The CDR3 has 14 residues. As DNA, the CDR3 is TGTGCCAGCAGTTATCAGGCCCGCTATGATGAGCAGTTCTTC. Translated, it gives CASSYQARYDEQFF.

This clone was counted a few times. This chain links TRBV25-1 with TRBJ2-3; 7 positions agree with TRBD2. This CDR3 comprises 14 residues. V gave up 3 bases and J gave up 6 bases; unmatched junction bases: 6. Germline V lookup: CDR1 MGHDK, CDR2 SYGVNS. CDR3 sequence reads: CASSDPSREDTQYF. CDR3 nucleotide sequence: TGTGCCAGCAGTGACCCCTCGCGGGAGGATACGCAGTATTTT.

This clone was detected only a few times. J is TRBJ2-3 and V is TRBV28; D perhaps matches TRBD2 (6 bases). With 5 bases removed from V and 0 bases from J, the gap between germline ends came to 12 bases. Germline-derived CDR1 and CDR2 are MDHEN and SYDVKM. CDR3 length: 15 residues. As DNA, the CDR3 is TGTGCCAGCAGTGGTGCGGGGACTAGCACAGATACGCAGTATTTT. It codes for CASSGAGTSTDTQYF.

This clone was counted ten times or more. The rearrangement uses TRBV4-2 and TRBJ2-7; D is unclear. Germline V lookup: CDR1 LGHNA, CDR2 YNFKEQ. This CDR3 is 12 amino acids long. Trimming took off 2 bases at V and 3 bases at J, with 5 bases between the two ends. CDR3 protein: CASSQSGYEQYF. The CDR3 DNA reads TGTGCCAGCAGCCAATCGGGCTACGAGCAGTACTTC.

This clone has a handful of counts. V gene TRBV2 combines with J gene TRBJ2-2, with D maybe TRBD1 (5 bases). V was clipped by 3 bases and J by 6 bases, with 11 bases between them. This CDR3 region has 14 residues. The germline V gene encodes CDR1 SNHLY and CDR2 FYNNEI. The CDR3 coding sequence is TGTGCCAGCAGTGATTCCAGGGTACCCGGGGAGCTGTTTTTT. Protein product: CASSDSRVPGELFF.

The genes are TRBV5-1 and TRBJ1-2; D gene unclear. The CDR3 length is 14 residues. V shed 2 bases and J shed 0 bases, with 8 bases lying between them. CDR1 and CDR2 from the germline V gene are SGHRS and YFSETQ. The CDR3 bases are TGCGCCAGCAGCTTCCGTCTAGCTAACTATGGCTACACCTTC. Amino acid sequence: CASSFRLANYGYTF.

This clone turned up a few times. This chain links TRBV29-1 with TRBJ1-2, with 7 bases matching TRBD1. Trimming at V came to 4 bases and at J to 11 bases, leaving 7 bases not matched to a gene. CDR1 and CDR2 (germline): SQVTM, ANQGSEA. This CDR3 spans 11 amino acids. The CDR3 reads CSVGATGSYTF. CDR3 DNA: TGCAGCGTTGGGGCGACAGGGAGTTACACCTTC.

This clone was counted a few times. This chain joins TRBV13 and TRBJ2-5, with 7 bases matching TRBD1. V shed 7 bases and J 1 base; nucleotides not matched to a gene: 6. Germline assignment: CDR1 PRHDT and CDR2 FYEKMQ (reference sequence). This CDR3 is 14 amino acids long. The DNA for the CDR3 is TGTGCCAGCACCAGACGACAGGGCCAAGAGACCCAGTACTTC. Encoded protein: CASTRRQGQETQYF.

This clone was counted a few times. V is TRBV2 and J is TRBJ2-7; 8 nucleotides align to TRBD2. Losses at the gene ends were 5 bases for V and 6 bases for J; bases not matched to a gene: 9. The CDR3 contains 14 residues. Germline V lookup: CDR1 SNHLY, CDR2 FYNNEI. CDR3 in amino acids: CASSTGTRYPEQYF. CDR3 nucleotides: TGTGCCAGCAGTACTGGGACTAGATACCCCGAGCAGTACTTC.

J is TRBJ1-3 and V is TRBV30; no reliable D call. Trimming removed 2 bases at V and 0 bases at J, with 8 bases between. This CDR3 has 14 amino acids. The germline V gene encodes CDR1 GTSNPN and CDR2 SVGIG (reference sequence). The CDR3: CAWSPLISGNTIYF. The CDR3 DNA is TGTGCCTGGAGTCCTCTTATCTCTGGAAACACCATATATTTT.

The chain couples TRBV30 to TRBJ2-3, with 10 bases fitting TRBD2. From germline, CDR1 is GTSNPN and CDR2 SVGIG (reference sequence). The CDR3 runs to 15 residues. The trim removed 2 bases at V and 8 bases at J, leaving 10 bases unmatched. The CDR3 spells CAWSWASGGQGTQYF. CDR3 bases: TGTGCCTGGAGTTGGGCTAGCGGGGGTCAAGGTACGCAGTATTTT.

This rearrangement joins TRBV28 to TRBJ1-4, with TRBD1 matching over 8 bases. The CDR3 extends over 17 amino acids. Trimming at V came to 2 bases and at J to 11 bases, leaving 16 bases not matched to a gene. Germline lookup yields CDR1 MDHEN and CDR2 SYDVKM. CDR3 sequence: CASSLQGAQMIVKKLFF. CDR3 sequence (DNA): TGTGCCAGCAGTTTACAGGGGGCGCAAATGATTGTGAAGAAACTGTTTTTT.

This clone was detected a few times. This chain uses TRBV30 with TRBJ2-3; TRBD1 might be the D (5 bases). V lost 5 bases and J 0 bases, leaving 6 bases between the germline ends. Per germline, CDR1 GTSNPN and CDR2 SVGIG (reference sequence). This CDR3 is built from 12 residues. The CDR3 spells CAWGASTDTQYF. CDR3 nucleotide sequence: TGTGCCTGGGGGGCTAGCACAGATACGCAGTATTTT.

This clone occurred a few times. The rearrangement uses TRBV6-1 and TRBJ2-4; possibly TRBD2 for D (7 bases). This CDR3 contains 11 residues. Trimming took 10 bases from V and 8 from J, leaving 12 bases between them. Germline-derived CDR1 and CDR2 are MNHNS and SASEGT. In nucleotides, the CDR3 is TGTGCCACTCGGGGGGCAGACATTCAGTACTTC. Its translation: CATRGADIQYF.

The chain has TRBV2 and TRBJ2-7; D uncertain. V gave up 6 bases and J gave up 4 bases, with 10 bases separating them. The CDR3 length is 12 residues. Germline assignment: CDR1 SNHLY and CDR2 FYNNEI. CDR3 loop: CASSSFSYEQYF. CDR3 nucleotides: TGTGCCAGCAGCAGTTTCTCGTACGAGCAGTACTTC.